This T cell receptor (beta chain) originates from a study of blood T cell repertoires in COVID-19. Looking at the study overall: The United States, Italy and Spain provided the acute and convalescent COVID-19 samples. T cells, B-cell-depleted T cells, or PBMCs provided the cDNA or gDNA that served as material.

Original data processing: Counts of nucleated cells, estimated from reference gene primer amplification, were obtained. TCRdb's table, derived via immunoSEQ multiplex PCR, lists solely in-frame clones and lacks some. D and trimming were read from the DNA, whereas the V and J calls and clone size are those reported in that table. The sample lists 150,000 to 200,000 clones, roughly 74% occurring once. This clonotype was sampled from an elderly woman with acute or convalescent COVID-19. Source material: peripheral blood.

The CDR3 sequence: CASRQGARTGYTF. The CDR3 DNA follows: TGTGCCAGCAGACAGGGGGCGCGGACCGGCTACACCTTC. The chain is built from TRBV12-3 or TRBV12-4 and TRBJ1-2; 9 nucleotides agree with TRBD1. The CDR3 covers 13 residues. Losses at the gene ends were 6 bases for V and 8 bases for J; bases not matched to a gene: 7.